This TCR beta chain appears in the sequencing data of a study of cytomegalovirus exposure and HLA in healthy donors. The study, taken as a whole, reports: The study labeled 150 to 200 TCR beta chains cytomegalovirus-associated. The classifier, whose performance was assessed in both the original and validation cohorts, reportedly diagnosed cytomegalovirus status with high specificity and sensitivity. According to a subsequent analysis, TCR clusters identified in the first cohort showed a tendency to co-occur across the roughly 120 validation repertoires.

The method was immunoSEQ multiplex PCR; TCRdb's version includes in-frame clones alone and lacks a portion of them. The sample gives under 400,000 clones, 88% of which show up once; around 0.96% is in the top ten. Regarding this clone: The antigen is unknown.

This CDR3 region has 15 residues. Germline V lookup: CDR1 SGHAT, CDR2 FQNNGV. Trimming shortened V by 0 bases and J by 2 bases, and 11 bases separated the two germline ends. The clonotype was recovered from a young man in good health and CMV-seronegative. The chain recombines TRBV11-2 with TRBJ2-7; D remains unclear. The sample consisted of PBMCs. The CDR3 DNA reads TGTGCCAGCAGCTTAGATAACAGACCAACCTACGAGCAGTACTTC. It yields the protein CASSLDNRPTYEQYF. Variable domain in full (rest from reference TRBV11-2 and TRBJ2-7): EAGVAQSPRYKIIEKRQSVAFWCNPISGHATLYWYQQILGQGPKLLIQFQNNGVVDDSQLPKDRFSAERLKGVDSTLKIQPAKLEDSAVYLCASSLDNRPTYEQYFGPGTRLTVT.